This T cell receptor beta chain stems from a study of PD-L1 blockade in urothelial cancer (dated by TCRdb to about 2017). About the full investigation: All patients started therapy in about 2014 and received atezolizumab 1,200 mg intravenously every 3 weeks. Patients had an ECOG performance status of 0 or 1 and had received between 0 and 3 prior chemotherapy regimens. Pretreatment blood TCR-seq was available for nearly 30 patients, at least one posttreatment blood collection was obtained for roughly 25 patients, and tumor TCR-seq was available for roughly 25 patients. A median of about 140,000 T cells and some 84,000 unique TCRs was obtained from blood samples, and a median clonality of approximately 0.086 was observed. Durable clinical benefit was defined as progression-free survival longer than 6 months, and TCR features were also tested against progression-free and overall survival. Whole exome sequencing and RNA sequencing of pretreatment tumors were performed alongside TCR sequencing in the same patients. About 85% of the 29 patients were identified as males with urothelial cancer of bladder origin, and a prior smoking history was reported by 18 of 29 patients. TCR sequencing covered pretreatment tumor samples and matched, serially collected peripheral blood taken before and after atezolizumab treatment. Blood samples were analyzed at 3 weeks after treatment start (second dose) and at 6 weeks after treatment start. Durable clinical benefit was achieved by nine patients but not by the remaining 20. The study was an exploratory multi-omic analysis of somatic, immune and clinical correlates of response to PD-L1 blockade with atezolizumab in urothelial cancer.

In the paper's terms, the time point label means: pretreatment peripheral blood. A total of roughly 30 patients with locally advanced or metastatic urothelial carcinoma, treated at Memorial Sloan Kettering on a trial protocol, made up the cohort. Peripheral blood mononuclear cells were collected pretreatment and during treatment, with between 1 and 8 total time points obtained per patient. The Qiagen DNeasy Blood extraction kit was used to purify genomic DNA from total PBMCs and from tumor samples. PBMCs were collected pretreatment and during treatment, and were isolated and stored as previously described. The investigation overall reported the following: Because the sample size was small (n ≈ 31) and many exploratory analyses were performed, the results are intended to be hypothesis-generating. A pretreatment peripheral blood TCR clonality below the median was linked to improved progression-free and overall survival. Among patients with durable benefit, tumor-associated TCR clones showed greater expansion in peripheral blood 3 weeks after treatment started (n ≈ 21, p = 0.022).

Only a few counts were recorded for this clone. The antigen it recognizes is unknown. No base qualities exist here, and no much larger clone lies one base off it. Trimming takes 0 bases from V and 2 bases from J, and the germline ends sit 5 bases apart. Counted from cysteine to phenylalanine, this CDR3 has 12 amino acids. CDR3 DNA is the only sequence kept; it has 36 bases, read in frame from the first base. Based on the germline V gene (reference sequence), the CDR1 and CDR2 sequences are GTSNPN and SVGIG. Each PCR received spiked-in synthetic TCR analog templates so that absolute template abundance could be estimated from read counts. The immunoSEQ assay was used to amplify TCRbeta CDR3 regions from genomic DNA with bias-controlled V and J gene primers. Sequencing of rearranged TCRbeta segments was done at approximately 20X coverage. Under the source paper's analysis protocol: Sequencing errors were corrected by clustering and CDR3s were annotated against IMGT to assign V, D and J genes. Only productive TCRbeta rearrangements were used in downstream analyses, excluding out-of-frame or stop-codon sequences. Clonality was computed as one minus Shannon entropy normalized by the log of the number of unique productive sequences. Clones differing between time points or between blood and tumor were identified using Fisher's exact test with Benjamini-Hochberg correction, with an adjusted p below 0.01 applied as the threshold. TCRdb re-hosts the immuneACCESS table, in-frame sequences only. Its copies lack some clones; in the studies checked, an unresolved V gene accounts for under half of them, and the cause for the rest is not known. The V and J calls and the clone size are those of that table, but D and trimming were determined from the DNA. The sample includes about 63,000 clones, with roughly 76% observed a single time. The ten largest clones take up more than 5% of the sample.

This sequence originates from a man in his 70s with urothelial cancer. This chain joins TRBV30 to TRBJ2-7; a tentative D call is TRBD2 (5 bases match). The sample was PBMCs, taken around atezolizumab (anti-PD-L1) treatment. The CDR3 region has the sequence CAWSVLAYEQYF. The DNA is TGTGCCTGGAGTGTACTAGCCTACGAGCAGTACTTC. Supplemented by the reference TRBV30 and TRBJ2-7 proteins around the CDR3, the complete variable domain is SQTIHQWPATLVQPVGSPLSLECTVEGTSNPNLYWYRQAAGRGLQLLFYSVGIGQISSEVPQNLSASRPQDRQFILSSKKLLLSDSGFYLCAWSVLAYEQYFGPGTRLTVT.